The 21 T cell receptor beta chains listed next were all sequenced from one sample in a study of blood T cells in healthy people across ages. Through a sample-barcoded 5' primer and a J-beta primer mix, a second PCR was run for roughly 6 to 12 cycles. Via MiXCR, TCRdb re-called the 5' RACE reads, giving one row per CDR3 protein. Among approximately 810,000 distinct CDR3 sequences listed, roughly 34% were seen once. The source material was blood. The receptors come from a man between 18 and 35 years old in good health.

J is TRBJ2-6 and V is TRBV4-2; maybe TRBD1 (8 bases). Germline CDR1 reads LGHNA; CDR2 reads YNFKEQ. This CDR3 has 18 amino acids. V was cut by 1 base and J by 0 bases, with 13 bases left in between. CDR3 DNA sequence: TGTGCCAGCAGCCAAGCTACAGGGGGGGCCTCTGGGGCCAACGTCCTGACTTTC. It codes for CASSQATGGASGANVLTF.

This clonotype was detected ten times or more. CDR3 in DNA: TGTGCCAGCAGCCAAGCGACAGGGGGATTTGTTGACCCCGGCACTGAAGCTTTCTTT. Translated: CASSQATGGFVDPGTEAFF. The chain joins TRBV4-2 to TRBJ1-1; 9 bases agree with TRBD1. Looked up from germline, CDR1 is LGHNA and CDR2 is YNFKEQ. CDR3 size: 19 residues. V lost 1 base and J lost 4; bases outside the gene matches: 16.

The sample holds many counts of this clonotype. The chain carries TRBV5-5 and TRBJ1-2; unclear D gene. Per the germline V gene, CDR1 is SGHKS and CDR2 is YYEKEE (reference sequence). This CDR3 has 15 amino acids. V dropped 0 bases and J dropped 2 bases, with 11 bases sitting between them. The CDR3 DNA reads as TGTGCCAGCAGCTTGGTGGGTACGGGAAACTATGGCTACACCTTC. Translating it yields CASSLVGTGNYGYTF.

This clonotype was counted at least ten times. This chain links TRBV4-3 with TRBJ1-2; 8 positions match TRBD1. CDR1 is LGHNA and CDR2 is YSLEER in the germline V gene. The junction had 3 bases not matched to a gene; V was cut back by 1 base and J by 2 bases. The CDR3 extends over 15 amino acids. The CDR3 nucleotides are TGCGCCAGCAGCCAAGTCAGGGGGCTCAACTATGGCTACACCTTC. Amino acids: CASSQVRGLNYGYTF.

The rearrangement uses TRBV4-1 and TRBJ1-4; D call uncertain. Germline V gene sequence: CDR1 MGHRA, CDR2 YSYEKL. The ends were cut back, 4 bases at V and 4 bases at J, with 7 bases in the middle. The length of the CDR3 is 13 residues. The CDR3 DNA reads TGCGCCAGCAGCCTCACTCTTAATGAAAAACTGTTTTTT. Amino acids: CASSLTLNEKLFF.

The CDR3 sequence is CSARDRTSGGIYNEQFF. Written as DNA, the CDR3 is TGCAGTGCTAGAGATAGGACTAGCGGGGGGATCTACAATGAGCAGTTCTTC. This sequence joins TRBV20-1 and TRBJ2-1, with 14 bases that match TRBD2. Germline trimming cut 0 bases from V and 3 bases from J; bases unmatched to any gene: 4. The germline gives CDR1 DFQATT, CDR2 SNEGSKA (reference sequence). The CDR3 runs 17 residues.

The table lists this clonotype with a few counts. The chain combines TRBV29-1 with TRBJ2-1; the D gene is possibly TRBD1 (5 bases). This CDR3 spans 13 amino acids. The V gene lost 4 bases and the J gene lost 7 bases, with 14 bases spanning the gap. The germline V gene has CDR1 SQVTM and CDR2 ANQGSEA. For the CDR3, the DNA is TGCAGCGTTGGGGTAAGGGGTTGGAATGAGCAGTTCTTC. Its translation: CSVGVRGWNEQFF.

The chain has TRBV4-3 and TRBJ2-6; 8 nucleotides agree with TRBD2. The V and J ends lost 0 bases and 0 bases, in that order; junction bases with no gene match: 1. Looked up from germline, CDR1 is LGHNA and CDR2 is YSLEER. The CDR3 is made up of 17 amino acids. This chain's CDR3 is CASSQEAGGSGANVLTF. Written as DNA, the CDR3 is TGCGCCAGCAGCCAAGAGGCGGGGGGCTCTGGGGCCAACGTCCTGACTTTC.

V is TRBV5-5 and J is TRBJ2-1, with D perhaps TRBD1 or TRBD2 (5 bases each). Germline V gene lookup returns CDR1 SGHKS and CDR2 YYEKEE (reference sequence). Trimming removed 4 bases at V and 6 bases at J, with 17 bases between. This CDR3 contains 15 residues. CDR3 DNA sequence: TGTGCCAGCAGCCCTGGGGGTTCGGTCTCCAATGAGCAGTTCTTC. Translating gives CASSPGGSVSNEQFF.

The rearrangement links TRBV20-1 to TRBJ2-2; D is possibly TRBD2 (6 bases). The CDR3 loop spans 15 amino acids. The germline V and J ends were trimmed by 0 bases and 6 bases, with 14 bases remaining between them. Germline V gene data show CDR1 as DFQATT and CDR2 as SNEGSKA (reference sequence). The CDR3 region has the DNA TGCAGTGCTAGAGATCATAGGAGGGCCCCCGGGGAGCTGTTTTTT. This codes for CSARDHRRAPGELFF.

This clonotype appeared a few times. The rearrangement joins TRBV6-5 to TRBJ1-2, with 10 positions matching TRBD1. CDR3 length: 19 amino acids. The germline V gene encodes CDR1 MNHEY and CDR2 SVGAGI. With V trimmed by 2 bases and J by 3 bases, 15 bases remained unmatched. CDR3 nucleotides: TGTGCCAGCAGTTACCGACCCTATCTAACAGGACAGGGGGACTATGGCTACACCTTC. Encoded protein: CASSYRPYLTGQGDYGYTF.

The gene calls are TRBV10-3 and TRBJ2-3, with D perhaps being TRBD1 or TRBD2 (6 bases each). Trimming cost V 6 bases and J 2 bases, with 9 bases left between them. The germline V gene encodes CDR1 ENHRY and CDR2 SYGVKD. There are 13 residues in the CDR3. This CDR3 is CAISGGNTDTQYF. CDR3 bases: TGTGCCATCAGCGGGGGCAACACAGATACGCAGTATTTT.

On this clonotype: A clone one base away is much larger, so this may be a read error. The rearrangement links TRBV7-8 to TRBJ1-1; TRBD1 is a possible D gene (5 bases). CDR1 SGHVS and CDR2 FQNEAQ come from the germline V gene. The CDR3 totals 13 residues. V gave up 6 bases and J gave up 0 bases, with 8 bases separating them. The CDR3 DNA reads TGTGCCAGCAGGGGACCGATGAACACTGAAGCTTTCTTT. Translation gives CASRGPMNTEAFF.

The CDR3 nucleotides are TGCAGTGCTAGCGTCGGGTCAGGGGTGTACTTC. Translated, it gives CSASVGSGVYF. The chain has TRBV20-1 and TRBJ2-7, with D perhaps matching TRBD1 (6 bases). Germline-derived CDR1 and CDR2 are DFQATT and SNEGSKA (reference sequence). V lost 3 bases, J lost 12 bases, and 15 bases lay in between. The CDR3 has 11 amino acids.

A word on this clonotype: One junction end disagrees with the germline gene, perhaps due to a read error. The gene calls are TRBV7-2 and TRBJ2-2, with D unclear. Per germline, CDR1 SGHTA and CDR2 FQGNSA. This CDR3 comprises 16 residues. CDR3 nucleotide sequence: TGTGCCTGCAGCTTAGTAGGGCCGCCTATCACCGGGGAGCTGTTTTTT. Its protein is CACSLVGPPITGELFF.

This clonotype showed up many times. The chain combines TRBV2 with TRBJ2-7, with 7 bases that match TRBD2. The germline CDR1 and CDR2 sequences are SNHLY and FYNNEI. The CDR3 spans 13 residues. Trimming took 6 bases from V and 0 from J; bases not matched to a gene: 2. CDR3 sequence (DNA): TGTGCCAGCAGAGCGGGGATCTCCTACGAGCAGTACTTC. Protein: CASRAGISYEQYF.

This clonotype was seen ten or more times. The chain couples TRBV20-1 to TRBJ2-7, with 9 positions matching TRBD1. V dropped 4 bases and J dropped 5; count of bases not matched to a gene: 9. This CDR3 is 14 amino acids long. The germline gives CDR1 DFQATT, CDR2 SNEGSKA (reference sequence). The CDR3 DNA reads as TGCAGTGCTACTACGGGACAGGGATCTGACGAGCAGTACTTC. Its protein product is CSATTGQGSDEQYF.

The chain has TRBV6-5 and TRBJ1-4, with D possibly matching TRBD1 (5 bases). Trimming cost V 6 bases and J 4 bases, with 18 bases left between them. This CDR3 spans 16 amino acids. Germline V gene sequence: CDR1 MNHEY, CDR2 SVGAGI. For the CDR3, the DNA is TGTGCCAGCAGCCGTACACGCGCAGGGTTTAATGAAAAACTGTTTTTT. Translating gives CASSRTRAGFNEKLFF.

The chain recombines TRBV12-3 or TRBV12-4 with TRBJ1-3, with no clear D. Trimming shortened V by 5 bases and J by 0 bases, and 2 bases separated the two germline ends. The CDR3 is made up of 12 amino acids. In DNA, the CDR3 is TGTGCCAGCAGTCACTCTGGAAACACCATATATTTT. This codes for CASSHSGNTIYF.

Remarks on this clonotype: This sequence may be a read error, since a much larger clone differs from it by one base. The chain links TRBV6-5 to TRBJ2-1; 7 nucleotides agree with TRBD1. The CDR3 totals 14 residues. Losses at the gene ends were 11 bases for V and 6 bases for J; bases not matched to a gene: 13. In germline, CDR1 is MNHEY, CDR2 SVGAGI. CDR3 sequence reads: CAGRIDRAGNEQFF. The CDR3 DNA reads TGTGCCGGCCGTATCGACAGGGCAGGCAATGAGCAGTTCTTC.

The rearrangement links TRBV30 to TRBJ2-4, with a tentative D call TRBD1 (6 bases). The end of the DNA fits TRBJ2-7 better, so the J call may be wrong. Germline V gives CDR1 GTSNPN, CDR2 SVGIG (reference sequence). CDR3 length equals 15 residues. This CDR3 is CAWSVKGVAFSEQYF. The CDR3 DNA is TGTGCCTGGAGTGTAAAGGGGGTCGCTTTCTCCGAGCAGTACTTC.